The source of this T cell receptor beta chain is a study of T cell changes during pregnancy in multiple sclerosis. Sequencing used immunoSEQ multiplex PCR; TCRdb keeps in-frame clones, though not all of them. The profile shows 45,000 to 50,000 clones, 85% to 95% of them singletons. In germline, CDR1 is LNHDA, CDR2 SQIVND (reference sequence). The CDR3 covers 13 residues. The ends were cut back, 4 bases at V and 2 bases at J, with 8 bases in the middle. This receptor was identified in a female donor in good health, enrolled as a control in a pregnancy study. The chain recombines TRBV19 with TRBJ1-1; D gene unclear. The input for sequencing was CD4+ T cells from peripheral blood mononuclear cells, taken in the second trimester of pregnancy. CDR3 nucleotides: TGTGCCAGTAGTACCGTCTTAAACACTGAAGCTTTCTTT. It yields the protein CASSTVLNTEAFF.